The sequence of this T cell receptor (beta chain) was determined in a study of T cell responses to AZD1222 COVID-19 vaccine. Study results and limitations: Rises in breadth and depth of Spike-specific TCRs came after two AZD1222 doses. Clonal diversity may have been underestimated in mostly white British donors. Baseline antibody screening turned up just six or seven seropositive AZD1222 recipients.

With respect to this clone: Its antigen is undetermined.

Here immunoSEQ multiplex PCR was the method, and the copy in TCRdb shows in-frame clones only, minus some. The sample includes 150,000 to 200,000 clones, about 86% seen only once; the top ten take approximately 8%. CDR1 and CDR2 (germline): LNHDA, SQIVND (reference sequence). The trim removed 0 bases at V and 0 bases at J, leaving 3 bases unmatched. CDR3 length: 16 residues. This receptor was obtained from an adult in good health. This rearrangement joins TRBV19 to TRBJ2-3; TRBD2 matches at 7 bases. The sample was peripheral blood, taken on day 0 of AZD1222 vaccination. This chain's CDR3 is CASSIDLGLSTDTQYF. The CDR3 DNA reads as TGTGCCAGTAGTATAGATTTGGGACTAAGCACAGATACGCAGTATTTT.